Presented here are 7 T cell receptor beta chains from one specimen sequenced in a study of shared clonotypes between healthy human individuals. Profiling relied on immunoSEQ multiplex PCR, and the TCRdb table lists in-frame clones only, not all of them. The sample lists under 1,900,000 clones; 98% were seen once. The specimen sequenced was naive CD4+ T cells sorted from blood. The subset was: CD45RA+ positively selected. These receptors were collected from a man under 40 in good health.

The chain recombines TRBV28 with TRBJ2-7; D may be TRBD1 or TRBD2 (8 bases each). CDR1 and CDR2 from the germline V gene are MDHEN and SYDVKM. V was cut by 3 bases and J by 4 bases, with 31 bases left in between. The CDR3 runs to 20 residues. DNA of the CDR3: TGTGCCAGCAGTTTCCCTGTTGGACAGGGATCAAGCGGGAGCGGGTACGAGCAGTACTTC. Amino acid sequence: CASSFPVGQGSSGSGYEQYF.

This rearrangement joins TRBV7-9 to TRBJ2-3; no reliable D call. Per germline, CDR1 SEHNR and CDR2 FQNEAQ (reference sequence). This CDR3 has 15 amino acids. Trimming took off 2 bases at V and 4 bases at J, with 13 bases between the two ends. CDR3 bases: TGTGCCAGCAGCTTACAGCCCGGGTTTGCAGATACGCAGTATTTT. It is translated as CASSLQPGFADTQYF.

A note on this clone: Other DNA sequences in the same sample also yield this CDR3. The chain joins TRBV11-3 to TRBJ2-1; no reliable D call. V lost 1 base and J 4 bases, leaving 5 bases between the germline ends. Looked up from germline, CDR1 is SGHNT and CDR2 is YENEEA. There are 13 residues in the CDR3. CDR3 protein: CASSLALYNEQFF. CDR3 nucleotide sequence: TGTGCCAGCAGCTTAGCCCTATACAATGAGCAGTTCTTC.

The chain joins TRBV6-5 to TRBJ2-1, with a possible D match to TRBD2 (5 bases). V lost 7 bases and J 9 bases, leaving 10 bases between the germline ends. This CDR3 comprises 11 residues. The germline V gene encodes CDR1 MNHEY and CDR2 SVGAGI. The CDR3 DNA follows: TGTGCCAGCACCGCACTAGGTGAGCAGTTCTTC. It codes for CASTALGEQFF.

CDR3: CASIPRGPDTEAFF. In nucleotides, the CDR3 is TGTGCCAGTATCCCCCGGGGACCTGACACTGAAGCTTTCTTT. V and J are TRBV19 and TRBJ1-1, with D possibly being TRBD1 (5 bases). V was trimmed by 7 bases and J by 3 bases, leaving 15 bases between them. CDR3 length equals 14 residues. The germline V gene has CDR1 LNHDA and CDR2 SQIVND (reference sequence).

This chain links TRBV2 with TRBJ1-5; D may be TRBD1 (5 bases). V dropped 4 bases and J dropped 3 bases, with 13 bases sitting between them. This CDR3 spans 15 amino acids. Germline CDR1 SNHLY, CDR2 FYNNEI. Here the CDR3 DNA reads TGTGCCAGCAGTGGGGGGGTGCGGGTCAATCAGCCCCAGCATTTT. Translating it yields CASSGGVRVNQPQHF.

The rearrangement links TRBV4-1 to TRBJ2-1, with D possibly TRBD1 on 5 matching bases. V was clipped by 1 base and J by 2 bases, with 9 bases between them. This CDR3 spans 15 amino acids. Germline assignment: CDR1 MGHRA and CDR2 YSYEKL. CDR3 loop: CASSQVGRAYNEQFF. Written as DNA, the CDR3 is TGCGCCAGCAGCCAAGTCGGCAGGGCCTACAATGAGCAGTTCTTC.